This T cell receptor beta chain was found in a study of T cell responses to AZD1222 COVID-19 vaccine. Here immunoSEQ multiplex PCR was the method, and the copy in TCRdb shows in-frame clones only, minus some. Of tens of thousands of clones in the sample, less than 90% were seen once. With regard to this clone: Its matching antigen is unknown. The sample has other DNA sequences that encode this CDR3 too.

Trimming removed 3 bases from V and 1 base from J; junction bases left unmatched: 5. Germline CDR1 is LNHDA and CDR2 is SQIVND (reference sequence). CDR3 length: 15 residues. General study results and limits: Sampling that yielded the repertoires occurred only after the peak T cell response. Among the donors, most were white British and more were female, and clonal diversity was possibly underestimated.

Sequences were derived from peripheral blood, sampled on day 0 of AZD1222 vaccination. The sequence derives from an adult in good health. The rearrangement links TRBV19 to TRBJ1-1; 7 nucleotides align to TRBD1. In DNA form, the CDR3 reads TGTGCCAGTAGTATTACAGGGGCCCCGAACACTGAAGCTTTCTTT. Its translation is CASSITGAPNTEAFF.